This T cell receptor (beta chain) was identified in a study of T cell responses to AZD1222 COVID-19 vaccine. Findings of the study overall: The donors showed a predominance of white British ancestry and of females, with possible underestimation of clonal diversity.

V trimming: 3 bases; J trimming: 5 bases; junction bases outside the gene matches: 8. The germline V gene encodes CDR1 DFQATT and CDR2 SNEGSKA (reference sequence). This CDR3 comprises 14 residues. TCRdb's table, derived via immunoSEQ multiplex PCR, lists solely in-frame clones and lacks some. This table holds about 100,000 clones, roughly nine tenths found once. Concerning this clone: Its cognate antigen is unknown.

The chain recombines TRBV20-1 with TRBJ2-7, with 9 positions matching TRBD1. Sample: peripheral blood, taken on day 0 of AZD1222 vaccination. The sequence derives from an adult in good health. The CDR3 bases are TGCAGTGCTAGTCGGCCGAGACAGGGGGACGAGCAGTACTTC. It translates to CSASRPRQGDEQYF.